A single sample is the source of the 19 T cell receptor beta chains below, sequenced in a study of T cells in Graves' hyperthyroidism and ophthalmopathy. TCR beta CDR3 sequences were amplified from RNA transcripts. A set of HTBI primers served as the primers for a first-round RT-PCR of the TCR CDR3. TCRdb called the multiplex PCR reads again in MiXCR, with one record for every CDR3 protein. The sample has over 450,000 distinct CDR3 sequences; roughly 15% are singletons. The material sequenced was blood. Source of these receptors: a woman aged 18 to 35 with Graves' ophthalmopathy.

This clonotype was observed many times. The CDR3 DNA is TGTGCCAGCAGCCTTCGACAGACCCTTAACTATGGCTACACCTTC. Residues: CASSLRQTLNYGYTF. The chain joins TRBV12-3 or TRBV12-4 to TRBJ1-2, with D possibly TRBD1 on 5 matching bases. The ends were cut back, 6 bases at V and 1 base at J, with 15 bases in the middle. The CDR3 totals 15 residues.

CDR3 coding DNA: TGTGCCAGCAAGTTCGTAAGGGTCGATTCACCCCTCCACTTT. This codes for CASKFVRVDSPLHF. V and J are TRBV6-1 and TRBJ1-6; D remains unclear. The CDR3 is made up of 14 amino acids. Germline-derived CDR1 and CDR2 are MNHNS and SASEGT. The V gene lost 7 bases and the J gene lost 8 bases, with 15 bases spanning the gap.

This chain joins TRBV28 and TRBJ2-7; maybe TRBD1 (7 bases). This CDR3 is 14 amino acids long. V was trimmed by 6 bases and J by 2 bases, leaving 14 bases between them. The V gene's germline CDR1 is MDHEN and CDR2 SYDVKM. DNA of the CDR3: TGTGCCAGCAGGCCTACAGGGGAGGCCTACGAGCAGTACTTC. Residues: CASRPTGEAYEQYF.

V and J are TRBV5-1 and TRBJ2-7; 10 nucleotides agree with TRBD1. This CDR3 spans 15 amino acids. V gave up 4 bases and J gave up 6 bases; unmatched junction bases: 10. Germline V CDR1 and CDR2: SGHRS, YFSETQ. Here the CDR3 reads CASSLTPGQGTEQYF. The CDR3 nucleotides read TGCGCCAGCAGCCTAACACCGGGACAGGGGACCGAGCAGTACTTC.

This clonotype was detected many times. The chain has TRBV13 and TRBJ1-2, with D possibly TRBD1 on 5 matching bases. The CDR3 sequence is 14 residues long. Trimming took off 3 bases at V and 4 bases at J, with 12 bases between the two ends. Germline lookup yields CDR1 PRHDT and CDR2 FYEKMQ (reference sequence). The CDR3 DNA follows: TGTGCCAGCAGCTTTGGGGACCCTCGCTATGGCTACACCTTC. This gives the protein CASSFGDPRYGYTF. The full variable domain, with the rest looked up from reference TRBV13 and TRBJ1-2, is AAGVIQSPRHLIKEKRETATLKCYPIPRHDTVYWYQQGPGQDPQFLISFYEKMQSDKGSIPDRFSAQQFSDYHSELNMSSLELGDSALYFCASSFGDPRYGYTFGSGTRLTVV.

The sample holds a few counts of this clonotype. The chain combines TRBV6-1 with TRBJ1-3, with D uncertain. V shed 6 bases and J shed 0 bases, with 12 bases lying between them. Germline V CDR1 and CDR2: MNHNS, SASEGT. The CDR3 spans 15 residues. CDR3 protein: CASSTRWDSGNTIYF. Here the CDR3 DNA reads TGTGCCAGCAGCACGCGCTGGGACTCTGGAAACACCATATATTTT.

Turning to this clonotype: A much larger clonotype is one base distant, so this may be a read error. The rearrangement links TRBV2 to TRBJ2-1, with a weak D call TRBD1 (7 bases). CDR1 and CDR2 from the germline V gene are SNHLY and FYNNEI. This CDR3 has 13 amino acids. V shed 6 bases and J shed 4 bases, with 10 bases lying between them. The CDR3 sequence: CASSGGQYNEQFF. CDR3 bases: TGTGCCAGCAGCGGGGGACAGTACAATGAGCAGTTCTTC.

This clonotype was seen many times. This chain connects TRBV3-1 to TRBJ2-1, with TRBD2 matching 12 bases. Germline CDR1 LGHDT, CDR2 YNNKEL (reference sequence). The CDR3 is 14 amino acids. J gave up 7 bases and V 4 bases, and 2 bases lay outside the gene matches. The CDR3 region has the DNA TGTGCCAGCAGCCCCGGGACTAGCGGGAATGAGCAGTTCTTC. It yields the protein CASSPGTSGNEQFF.

The V gene is TRBV10-3, the J gene TRBJ1-1; D call uncertain. V was cut by 6 bases and J by 1 base, with 6 bases left in between. The germline CDR1 and CDR2 sequences are ENHRY and SYGVKD. This CDR3 has 12 amino acids. The CDR3 DNA reads TGTGCCATCAGACACCCGAACACTGAAGCTTTCTTT. It is translated as CAIRHPNTEAFF.

This clonotype was observed at least ten times. The rearrangement uses TRBV25-1 and TRBJ2-1; 8 bases map to TRBD2. Trimming took 1 base from V and 4 from J; bases not matched to a gene: 18. Germline CDR1 MGHDK, CDR2 SYGVNS. The CDR3 runs to 20 residues. The CDR3 DNA follows: TGTGCCAGCAGTGAATCGGGGCTAGCGGGTGCTCGGATAGGGTACAATGAGCAGTTCTTC. Translating gives CASSESGLAGARIGYNEQFF.

This clonotype has just a few counts. This rearrangement joins TRBV7-9 to TRBJ2-5; 10 bases map to TRBD2. The CDR3 totals 15 residues. Germline CDR1 is SEHNR and CDR2 is FQNEAQ (reference sequence). With V trimmed by 4 bases and J by 2 bases, 4 bases remained unmatched. CDR3 sequence (DNA): TGTGCCAGCAGCTCGCTACTAGCGGGGCAAGAGACCCAGTACTTC. Translated: CASSSLLAGQETQYF.

This clonotype was picked up many times. DNA for the CDR3: TGTGCCAGCAGCTTAGAAGGGACTAGCCCCTACGAGCAGTACTTC. Encoded protein: CASSLEGTSPYEQYF. The chain has TRBV7-2 and TRBJ2-7; 9 bases match TRBD2. V was clipped by 1 base and J by 2 bases; unmatched bases: 3. The germline CDR1 and CDR2 sequences are SGHTA and FQGNSA. This CDR3 has 15 amino acids.

The rearrangement joins TRBV11-2 to TRBJ2-7, with TRBD1 matching 10 bases. This CDR3 is built from 21 residues. CDR1 is SGHAT, CDR2 FQNNGV, per germline. V was clipped by 1 base and J by 7 bases; unmatched bases: 25. CDR3 nucleotide sequence: TGTGCCAGCAGCTTAGCGGAAAATGTTGGAGTATGGGACAGGGGATTCCGGGAGCAGTACTTC. It codes for CASSLAENVGVWDRGFREQYF.

The CDR3 DNA is TGTGCCAGTAGAATTGACAGGGTGGGCACTGAAGCTTTCTTT. Encoded protein: CASRIDRVGTEAFF. The chain joins TRBV19 to TRBJ1-1; 7 positions agree with TRBD1. Per the germline V gene, CDR1 is LNHDA and CDR2 is SQIVND (reference sequence). The J segment lost 4 bases and the V segment lost 6 bases, leaving 8 bases of the junction unmatched. The CDR3 is made up of 14 amino acids.

This clonotype has a count of ten or more. The rearrangement joins TRBV30 to TRBJ2-1; 12 positions match TRBD2. Germline V CDR1 and CDR2: GTSNPN, SVGIG (reference sequence). V was clipped by 4 bases and J by 8 bases; unmatched bases: 6. The CDR3 sequence is 14 residues long. In DNA, the CDR3 is TGTGCCTGGACCGGACTAGCGGGGATCGATGAGCAGTTCTTC. Its translation: CAWTGLAGIDEQFF.

This clonotype was seen only once. The V gene is TRBV25-1, the J gene TRBJ2-7, with D uncertain. From germline, CDR1 is MGHDK and CDR2 SYGVNS. CDR3 length equals 12 residues. Trimming cost V 3 bases and J 4 bases, with 7 bases left between them. CDR3 protein: CASSDRWYEQYF. CDR3 DNA: TGTGCCAGCAGTGACAGATGGTACGAGCAGTACTTC.

This clonotype came up many times. The V gene is TRBV7-9, the J gene TRBJ2-3; no firm D call. The CDR3 is 13 residues long. V dropped 6 bases and J dropped 1 base, with 8 bases sitting between them. Germline V gene lookup returns CDR1 SEHNR and CDR2 FQNEAQ (reference sequence). CDR3 coding DNA: TGTGCCAGCAGTCTCGACCGCACAGATACGCAGTATTTT. It encodes CASSLDRTDTQYF.

This chain joins TRBV6-4 and TRBJ1-2; the D is unclear. Per germline, CDR1 MRHNA and CDR2 SNTAGT. The CDR3 has 13 residues. V gave up 8 bases and J gave up 4 bases, with 14 bases separating them. The CDR3 is CASSEVPGYGYTF. The CDR3 bases are TGTGCCAGCTCAGAAGTCCCGGGCTATGGCTACACCTTC.

For this clonotype: At one of its ends the junction is not consistent with the germline gene, which may arise from a read error. The gene calls are TRBV5-1 and TRBJ2-1, with 10 bases identical to TRBD2. CDR1 is SGHRS and CDR2 is YFSETQ in the germline V gene. The CDR3 covers 18 residues. The CDR3 nucleotides are TGCGCCAGTAGCTTGCCCTATAGCGGGGGGAGCTCCTACAATGAGCAGCTCTTC. Protein product: CASSLPYSGGSSYNEQLF.